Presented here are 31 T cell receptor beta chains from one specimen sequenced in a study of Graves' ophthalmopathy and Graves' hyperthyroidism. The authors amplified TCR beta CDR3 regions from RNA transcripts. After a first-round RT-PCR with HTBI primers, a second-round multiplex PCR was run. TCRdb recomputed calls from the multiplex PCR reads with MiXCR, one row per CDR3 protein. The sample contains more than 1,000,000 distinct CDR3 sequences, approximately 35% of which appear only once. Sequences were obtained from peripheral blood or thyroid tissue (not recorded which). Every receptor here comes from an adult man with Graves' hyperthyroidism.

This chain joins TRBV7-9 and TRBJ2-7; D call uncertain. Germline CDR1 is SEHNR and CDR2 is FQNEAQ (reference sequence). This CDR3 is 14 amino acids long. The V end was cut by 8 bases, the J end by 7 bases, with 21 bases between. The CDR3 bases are TGTGCCAGCGGCCGATTGGGCCTAGGGAAAGAGCAGTACTTC. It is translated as CASGRLGLGKEQYF.

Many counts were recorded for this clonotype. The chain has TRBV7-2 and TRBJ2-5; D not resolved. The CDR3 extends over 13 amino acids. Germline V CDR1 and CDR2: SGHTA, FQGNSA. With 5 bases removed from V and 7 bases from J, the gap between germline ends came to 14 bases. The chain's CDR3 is CASSPPSRTTQYF. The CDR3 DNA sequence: TGTGCCAGCAGCCCCCCGAGTCGTACGACCCAGTACTTC.

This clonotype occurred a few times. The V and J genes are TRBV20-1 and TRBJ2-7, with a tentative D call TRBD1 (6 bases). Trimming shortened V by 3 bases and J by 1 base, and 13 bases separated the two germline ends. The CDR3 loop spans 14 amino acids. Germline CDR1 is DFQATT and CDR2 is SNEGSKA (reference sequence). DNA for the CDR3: TGCAGTGCTAGGGGGTGGGACAAATCCTACGAGCAGTACTTC. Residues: CSARGWDKSYEQYF.

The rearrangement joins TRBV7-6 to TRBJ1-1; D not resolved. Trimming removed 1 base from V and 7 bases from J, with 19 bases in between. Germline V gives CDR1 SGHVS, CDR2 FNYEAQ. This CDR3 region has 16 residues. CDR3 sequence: CASSLGGYGGGSEAFF. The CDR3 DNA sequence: TGTGCCAGCAGCTTAGGAGGGTATGGAGGTGGTAGTGAAGCTTTCTTT.

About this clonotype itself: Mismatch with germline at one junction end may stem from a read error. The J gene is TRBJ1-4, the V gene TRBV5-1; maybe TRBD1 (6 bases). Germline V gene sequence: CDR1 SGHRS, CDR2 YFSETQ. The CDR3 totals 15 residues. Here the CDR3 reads CAGSSDRSTNEKLFF. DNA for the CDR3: TGCGCCGGCAGCTCTGACAGGAGCACTAATGAAAAACTGTTTTTT.

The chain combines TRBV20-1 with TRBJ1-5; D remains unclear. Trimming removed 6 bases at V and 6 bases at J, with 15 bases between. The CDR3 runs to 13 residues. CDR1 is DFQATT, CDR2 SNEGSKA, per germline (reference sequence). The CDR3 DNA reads TGCAGTGCCACGGGAGCAGTCGGTCAGCCCCAGCATTTT. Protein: CSATGAVGQPQHF.

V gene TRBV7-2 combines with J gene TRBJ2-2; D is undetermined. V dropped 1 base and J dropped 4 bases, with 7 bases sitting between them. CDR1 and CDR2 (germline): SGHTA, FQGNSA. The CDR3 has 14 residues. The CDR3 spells CASSLVDGTGELFF. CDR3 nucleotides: TGTGCCAGCAGCTTAGTAGACGGCACCGGGGAGCTGTTTTTT. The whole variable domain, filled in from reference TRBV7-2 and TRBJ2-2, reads GAGVSQSPSNKVTEKGKDVELRCDPISGHTALYWYRQSLGQGLEFLIYFQGNSAPDKSGLPSDRFSAERTGGSVSTLTIQRTQQEDSAVYLCASSLVDGTGELFFGEGSRLTVL.

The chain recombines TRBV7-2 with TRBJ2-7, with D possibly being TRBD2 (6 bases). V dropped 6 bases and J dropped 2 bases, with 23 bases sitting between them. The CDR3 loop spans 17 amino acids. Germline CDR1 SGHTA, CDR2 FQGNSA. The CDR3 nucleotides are TGTGCCAGCAGTTCCCCTCGGAGGGCCCGAAACCCCTACGAGCAGTACTTC. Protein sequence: CASSSPRRARNPYEQYF. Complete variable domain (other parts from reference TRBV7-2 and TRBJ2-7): GAGVSQSPSNKVTEKGKDVELRCDPISGHTALYWYRQSLGQGLEFLIYFQGNSAPDKSGLPSDRFSAERTGGSVSTLTIQRTQQEDSAVYLCASSSPRRARNPYEQYFGPGTRLTVT.

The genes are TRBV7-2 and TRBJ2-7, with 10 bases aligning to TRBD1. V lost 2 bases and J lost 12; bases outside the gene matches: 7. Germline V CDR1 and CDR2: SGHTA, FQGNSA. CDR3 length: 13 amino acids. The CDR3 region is CASSLLPGQGWYF. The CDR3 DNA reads TGTGCCAGCAGCTTACTCCCGGGACAGGGGTGGTACTTC.

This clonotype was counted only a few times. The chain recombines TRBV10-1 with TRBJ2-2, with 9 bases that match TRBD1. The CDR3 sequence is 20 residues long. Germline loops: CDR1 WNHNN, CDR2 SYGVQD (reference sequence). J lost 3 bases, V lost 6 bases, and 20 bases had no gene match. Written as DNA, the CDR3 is TGCGCCAGCAGCGACGCCGGGACAGGGTGCTTTCTGAGTGACACCGGGGAGCTGTTTTTT. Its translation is CASSDAGTGCFLSDTGELFF.

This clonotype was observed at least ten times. This chain's CDR3 is CATRSLRGGYEQYF. In nucleotides, the CDR3 is TGTGCCACCAGATCCCTGCGGGGGGGCTACGAGCAGTACTTC. The V and J genes are TRBV7-2 and TRBJ2-7, with TRBD2 matching over 9 bases. Losses at the gene ends were 10 bases for V and 3 bases for J; bases not matched to a gene: 10. CDR1 and CDR2 from the germline V gene are SGHTA and FQGNSA. This CDR3 contains 14 residues.

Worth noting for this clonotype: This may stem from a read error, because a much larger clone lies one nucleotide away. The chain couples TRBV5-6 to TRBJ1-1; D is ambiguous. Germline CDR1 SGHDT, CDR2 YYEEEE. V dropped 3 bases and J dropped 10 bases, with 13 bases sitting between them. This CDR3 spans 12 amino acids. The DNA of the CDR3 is TGTGCCAGCAGCTCGTTAGGCAGGTTAGCTTTCTTT. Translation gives CASSSLGRLAFF.

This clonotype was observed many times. This CDR3 is CSASGGGRGYEQYF. CDR3 in DNA: TGCAGTGCTAGTGGCGGGGGGCGCGGCTACGAGCAGTACTTC. The chain carries TRBV20-1 and TRBJ2-7; 8 bases align to TRBD2. This CDR3 comprises 14 residues. Germline lookup yields CDR1 DFQATT and CDR2 SNEGSKA (reference sequence). V was clipped by 3 bases and J by 3 bases; unmatched bases: 7.

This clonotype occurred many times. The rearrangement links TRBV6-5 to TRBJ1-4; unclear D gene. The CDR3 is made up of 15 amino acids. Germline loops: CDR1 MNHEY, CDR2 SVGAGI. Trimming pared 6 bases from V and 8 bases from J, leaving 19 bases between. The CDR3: CASSEVAGSNEKLFF. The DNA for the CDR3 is TGTGCCAGCAGCGAAGTGGCGGGAAGCAACGAAAAACTGTTTTTT.

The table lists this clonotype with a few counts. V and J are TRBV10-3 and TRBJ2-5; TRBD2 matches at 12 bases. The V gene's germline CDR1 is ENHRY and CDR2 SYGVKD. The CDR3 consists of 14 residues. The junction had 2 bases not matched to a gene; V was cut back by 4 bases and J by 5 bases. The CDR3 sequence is CAISVGLAGETQYF. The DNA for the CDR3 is TGTGCCATCAGTGTGGGACTAGCGGGCGAGACCCAGTACTTC.

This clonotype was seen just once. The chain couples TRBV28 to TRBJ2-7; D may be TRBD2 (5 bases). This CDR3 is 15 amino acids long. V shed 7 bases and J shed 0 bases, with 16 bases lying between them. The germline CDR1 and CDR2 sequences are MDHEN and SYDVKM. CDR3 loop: CASKKDGVNSYEQYF. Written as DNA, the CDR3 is TGTGCCAGCAAAAAAGACGGGGTAAACTCCTACGAGCAGTACTTC.

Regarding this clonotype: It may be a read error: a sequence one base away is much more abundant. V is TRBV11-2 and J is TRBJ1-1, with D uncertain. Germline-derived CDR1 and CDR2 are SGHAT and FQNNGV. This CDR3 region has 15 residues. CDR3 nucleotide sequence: TGTGCCGGCAGCCAAGATGGTTTACCGGACACTGAAGCTTTCTTT. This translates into CAGSQDGLPDTEAFF.

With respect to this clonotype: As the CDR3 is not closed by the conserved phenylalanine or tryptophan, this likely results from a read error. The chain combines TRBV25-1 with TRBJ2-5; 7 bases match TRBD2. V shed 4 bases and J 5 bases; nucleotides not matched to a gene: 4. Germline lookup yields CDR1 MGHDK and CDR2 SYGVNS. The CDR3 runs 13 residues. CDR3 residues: CASSGGGAETQYL. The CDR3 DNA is TGTGCCAGCAGTGGGGGAGGGGCGGAGACCCAGTACCTC.

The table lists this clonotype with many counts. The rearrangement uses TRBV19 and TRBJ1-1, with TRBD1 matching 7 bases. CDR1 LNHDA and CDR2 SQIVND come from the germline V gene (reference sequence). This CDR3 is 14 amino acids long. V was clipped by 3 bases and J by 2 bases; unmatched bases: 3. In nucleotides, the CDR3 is TGTGCCAGTAGTATTCGACAGGGCAACACTGAAGCTTTCTTT. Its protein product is CASSIRQGNTEAFF.

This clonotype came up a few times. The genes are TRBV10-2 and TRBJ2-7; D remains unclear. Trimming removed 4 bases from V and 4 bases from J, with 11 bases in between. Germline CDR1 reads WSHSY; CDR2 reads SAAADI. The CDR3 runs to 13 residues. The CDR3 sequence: CASSADGLYEQYF. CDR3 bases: TGCGCCAGCAGTGCGGACGGATTATACGAGCAGTACTTC.

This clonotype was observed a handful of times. The CDR3: CASGASTYEQYF. As DNA, the CDR3 is TGTGCCAGCGGGGCAAGTACCTACGAGCAGTACTTC. The V call is TRBV28, the J call TRBJ2-7; D possibly corresponds to TRBD1 (5 bases). This CDR3 spans 12 amino acids. The germline V gene encodes CDR1 MDHEN and CDR2 SYDVKM. V gave up 8 bases and J gave up 2 bases, with 10 bases separating them.

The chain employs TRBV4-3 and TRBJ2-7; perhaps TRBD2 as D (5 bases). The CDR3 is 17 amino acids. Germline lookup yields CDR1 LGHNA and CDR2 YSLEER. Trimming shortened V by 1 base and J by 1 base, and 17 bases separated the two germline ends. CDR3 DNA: TGCGCCAGCAGCCAAGGTAACCGGGCGGGCCGGTCCTACGAGCAGTACTTC. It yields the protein CASSQGNRAGRSYEQYF.

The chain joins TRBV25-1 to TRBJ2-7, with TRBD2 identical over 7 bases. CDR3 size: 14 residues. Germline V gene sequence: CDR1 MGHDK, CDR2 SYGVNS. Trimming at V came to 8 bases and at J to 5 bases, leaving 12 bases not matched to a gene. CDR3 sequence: CASQDPGGFDEQYF. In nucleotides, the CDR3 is TGTGCCAGCCAAGATCCGGGGGGATTCGACGAGCAGTACTTC.

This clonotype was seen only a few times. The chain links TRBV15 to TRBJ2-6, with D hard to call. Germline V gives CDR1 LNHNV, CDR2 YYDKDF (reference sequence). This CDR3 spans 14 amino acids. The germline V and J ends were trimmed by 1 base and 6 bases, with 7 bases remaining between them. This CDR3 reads CATSRVGVANVLTF. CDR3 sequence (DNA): TGTGCCACCAGCAGAGTTGGGGTGGCCAACGTCCTGACTTTC.

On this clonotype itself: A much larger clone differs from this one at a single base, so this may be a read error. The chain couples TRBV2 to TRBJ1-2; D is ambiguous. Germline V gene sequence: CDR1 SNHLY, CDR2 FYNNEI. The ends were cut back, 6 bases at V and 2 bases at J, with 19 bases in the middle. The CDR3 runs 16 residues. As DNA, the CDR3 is TGTGCCAGCAGCTTCGCCGGGTCCTCTCCGAACTATGGCTACACCTTC. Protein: CASSFAGSSPNYGYTF.

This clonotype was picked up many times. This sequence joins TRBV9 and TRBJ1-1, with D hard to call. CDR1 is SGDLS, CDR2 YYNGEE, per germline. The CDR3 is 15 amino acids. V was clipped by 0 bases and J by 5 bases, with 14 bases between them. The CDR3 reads CASSVGAGMGTEAFF. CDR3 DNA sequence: TGTGCCAGCAGCGTAGGTGCTGGGATGGGGACTGAAGCTTTCTTT.

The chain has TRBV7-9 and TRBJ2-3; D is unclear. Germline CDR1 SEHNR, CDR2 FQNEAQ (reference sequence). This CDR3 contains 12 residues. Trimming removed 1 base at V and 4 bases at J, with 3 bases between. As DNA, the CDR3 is TGTGCCAGCAGCTTAGACCCAGATACGCAGTATTTT. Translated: CASSLDPDTQYF.

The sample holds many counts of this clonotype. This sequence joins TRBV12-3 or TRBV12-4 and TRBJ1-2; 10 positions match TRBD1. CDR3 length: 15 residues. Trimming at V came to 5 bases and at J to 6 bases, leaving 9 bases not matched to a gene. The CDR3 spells CASSPPGQGRNGYTF. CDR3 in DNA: TGTGCCAGCAGTCCGCCGGGACAGGGGAGGAATGGCTACACCTTC.

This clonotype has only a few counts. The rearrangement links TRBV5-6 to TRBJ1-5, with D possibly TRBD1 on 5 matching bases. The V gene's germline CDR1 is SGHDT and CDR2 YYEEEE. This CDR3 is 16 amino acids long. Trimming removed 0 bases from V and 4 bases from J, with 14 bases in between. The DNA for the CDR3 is TGTGCCAGCAGCTTGGCCGGGACGAATGGGAATCAGCCCCAGCATTTT. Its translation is CASSLAGTNGNQPQHF.

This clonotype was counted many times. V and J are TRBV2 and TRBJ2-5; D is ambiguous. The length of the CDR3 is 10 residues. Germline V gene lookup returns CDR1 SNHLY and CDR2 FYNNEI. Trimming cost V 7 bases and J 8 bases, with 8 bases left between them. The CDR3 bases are TGTGCCAGCAATCGAGAAACCCAGTACTTC. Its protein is CASNRETQYF.

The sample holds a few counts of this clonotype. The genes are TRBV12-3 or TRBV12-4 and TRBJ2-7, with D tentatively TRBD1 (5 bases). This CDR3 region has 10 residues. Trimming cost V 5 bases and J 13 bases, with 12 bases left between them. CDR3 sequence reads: CASSEGVHYF. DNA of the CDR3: TGTGCCAGCAGTGAAGGGGTGCATTACTTC.